A selection of T cell receptor beta chains follows, all from one sample in a study of T cell repertoires in cytomegalovirus infection. In TCRdb, the reads were re-called with MiXCR into one record per CDR3 protein. Among 740,000 or so distinct CDR3 sequences listed, 35% to 40% were seen once. The source material was PBMCs. The receptors were sampled from a human donor in good health (CMV status not recorded). Some clones in this sample may be carry-over from other donors' samples. The CDR3 runs from the conserved cysteine through the conserved F or W. D genes are given only for firm matches. Only some rows state a clone size, as once, few, many or a class for expanded clones.

CDR3aa	CDR3nt	v_gene	d_gene	j_gene	abundance
CSTSRVGTANTEAFF	TGTTCCACCAGCAGAGTGGGGACAGCGAACACTGAAGCTTTCTTT	TRBV15	TRBD1	TRBJ1-1	NA
CASSSSGTAYTGELFF	TGTGCCAGCAGCTCCTCGGGGACAGCCTACACCGGGGAGCTGTTTTTT	TRBV7-8	TRBD1	TRBJ2-2	few
CASSLLGTTYNEQFF	TGTGCCAGCAGCTTACTAGGGACAACCTACAATGAGCAGTTCTTC	TRBV7-9	NA	TRBJ2-1	many
CASSFRVNQPQHF	TGTGCCAGCAGTTTTAGAGTTAATCAGCCCCAGCATTTT	TRBV28	NA	TRBJ1-5	many
CASSDVSSGRVGELFF	TGTGCAAGCAGTGACGTGTCTAGCGGGAGGGTCGGGGAGCTGTTTTTT	TRBV6-5	TRBD2	TRBJ2-2	NA
CASKAGTGGHNEQFF	TGTGCCAGCAAAGCCGGGACAGGGGGACACAATGAGCAGTTCTTC	TRBV28	TRBD1	TRBJ2-1	few
CATSRGQGAQHF	TGTGCCACCAGCAGAGGTCAAGGGGCCCAGCATTTT	TRBV15	NA	TRBJ1-5	NA
CASSFGTGARNTEAFF	TGTGCCAGCAGTTTTGGGACAGGGGCCCGGAACACTGAAGCTTTCTTT	TRBV12-3/TRBV12-4	TRBD1	TRBJ1-1	NA
CARSLGGAKNIQYF	TGTGCCAGGAGCCTGGGTGGAGCCAAAAACATTCAGTACTTC	TRBV7-6	NA	TRBJ2-4	NA
CASSDRTGVYGYTF	TGTGCCAGCAGTGATCGGACAGGAGTCTATGGCTACACCTTC	TRBV25-1	TRBD1	TRBJ1-2	NA
CAIRPKVESSGNTIYF	TGTGCCATCAGACCTAAGGTGGAGAGCTCTGGAAACACCATATATTTT	TRBV10-3	NA	TRBJ1-3	few
CASSGGHGIHTQYF	TGTGCCAGCAGTGGTGGTCACGGTATCCATACGCAGTATTTT	TRBV27	NA	TRBJ2-3	few
CASSYSTGTYEQYF	TGTGCCAGCAGTTACTCGACAGGGACCTACGAGCAGTACTTC	TRBV6-5	TRBD1	TRBJ2-7	NA
CASSPPGGSPNTGELFF	TGTGCCAGCTCACCACCGGGGGGGTCTCCGAACACCGGGGAGCTGTTTTTT	TRBV18	TRBD2	TRBJ2-2	NA
CSSGVGGTDTQYF	TGCAGTAGTGGGGTGGGGGGCACAGATACGCAGTATTTT	TRBV20-1	NA	TRBJ2-3	NA
CASSLEYSTDTQYF	TGTGCCAGCAGCTTGGAGTATAGCACAGATACGCAGTATTTT	TRBV5-4	NA	TRBJ2-3	NA
CATSRDGAGSSYEQYF	TGTGCCACCAGCAGAGATGGGGCAGGGAGCTCCTACGAGCAGTACTTC	TRBV15	NA	TRBJ2-7	NA
CASSGGYGNQPQHF	TGTGCCAGCAGTGGGGGATATGGCAATCAGCCCCAGCATTTT	TRBV6-1	NA	TRBJ1-5	few
CASSQVSGGNTEAFF	TGTGCCAGCAGCCAAGTTTCGGGCGGTAACACTGAAGCTTTCTTT	TRBV4-2	NA	TRBJ1-1	few
CASGDPFRMSGYTF	TGTGCCAGCGGGGACCCCTTCCGTATGTCTGGCTACACCTTC	TRBV6-6	NA	TRBJ1-2	NA
CASSLGERGRENTEAFF	TGTGCCAGCAGCTTAGGGGAAAGGGGGAGAGAGAACACTGAAGCTTTCTTT	TRBV7-8	NA	TRBJ1-1	NA
CASSETAGYRAFF	TGTGCCAGCAGTGAAACGGCAGGATATCGAGCTTTCTTT	TRBV6-1	NA	TRBJ1-1	NA
CALSLVRDDEQFF	TGTGCCCTCAGCTTAGTACGGGACGATGAGCAGTTCTTC	TRBV7-9	NA	TRBJ2-1	NA
CASSLMAGVYNTGELFF	TGTGCCAGCAGCTTGATGGCGGGAGTGTACAACACCGGGGAGCTGTTTTTT	TRBV7-8	TRBD2	TRBJ2-2	NA
CASSQTGAMIEKLFF	TGTGCCAGCAGCCAAACCGGGGCCATGATTGAAAAACTGTTTTTT	TRBV4-2	NA	TRBJ1-4	few
CASSRGGGATDTQYF	TGCGCCAGCAGCCGAGGCGGGGGGGCAACAGATACGCAGTATTTT	TRBV5-1	TRBD2	TRBJ2-3	NA